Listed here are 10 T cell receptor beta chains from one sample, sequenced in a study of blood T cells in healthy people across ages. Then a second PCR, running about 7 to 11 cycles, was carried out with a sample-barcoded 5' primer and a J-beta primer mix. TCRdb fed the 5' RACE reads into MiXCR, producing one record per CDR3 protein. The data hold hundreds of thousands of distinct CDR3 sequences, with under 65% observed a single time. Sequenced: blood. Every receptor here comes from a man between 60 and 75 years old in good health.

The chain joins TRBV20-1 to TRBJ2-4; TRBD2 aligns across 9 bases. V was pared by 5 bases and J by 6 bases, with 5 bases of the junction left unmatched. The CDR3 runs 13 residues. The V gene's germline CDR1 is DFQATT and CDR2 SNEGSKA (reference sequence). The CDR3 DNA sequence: TGCAGTGCTCAAGCGGGGGGCAGAAACATTCAGTACTTC. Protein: CSAQAGGRNIQYF.

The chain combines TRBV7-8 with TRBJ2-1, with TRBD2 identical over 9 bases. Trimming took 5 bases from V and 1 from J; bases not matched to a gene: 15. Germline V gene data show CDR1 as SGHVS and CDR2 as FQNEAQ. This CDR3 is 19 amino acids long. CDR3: CASSPRGRGGQGSYNEQFF. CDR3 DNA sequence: TGTGCCAGCAGCCCACGGGGGCGGGGGGGCCAAGGGTCCTACAATGAGCAGTTCTTC.

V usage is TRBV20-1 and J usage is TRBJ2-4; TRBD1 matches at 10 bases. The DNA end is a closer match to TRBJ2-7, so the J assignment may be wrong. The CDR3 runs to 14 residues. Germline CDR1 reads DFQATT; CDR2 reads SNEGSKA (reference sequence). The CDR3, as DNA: TGCAGTGCTAGTCGGCGGGACAGGGGAAGCGAGCAGTACTTC. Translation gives CSASRRDRGSEQYF.

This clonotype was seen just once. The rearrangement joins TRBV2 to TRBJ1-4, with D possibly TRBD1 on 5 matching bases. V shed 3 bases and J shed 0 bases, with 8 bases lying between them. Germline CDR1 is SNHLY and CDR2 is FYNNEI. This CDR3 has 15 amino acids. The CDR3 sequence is CASSDSTATNEKLFF. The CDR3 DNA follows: TGTGCCAGCAGTGACTCGACAGCAACTAATGAAAAACTGTTTTTT.

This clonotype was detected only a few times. CDR3 sequence reads: CSARRDHRANEKLFF. CDR3 nucleotide sequence: TGCAGTGCTAGAAGAGACCACAGGGCTAATGAAAAACTGTTTTTT. The chain combines TRBV20-1 with TRBJ1-4; possibly TRBD1 for D (6 bases). This CDR3 has 15 residues. With 2 bases removed from V and 3 bases from J, the gap between germline ends came to 13 bases. CDR1 is DFQATT, CDR2 SNEGSKA, per germline (reference sequence).

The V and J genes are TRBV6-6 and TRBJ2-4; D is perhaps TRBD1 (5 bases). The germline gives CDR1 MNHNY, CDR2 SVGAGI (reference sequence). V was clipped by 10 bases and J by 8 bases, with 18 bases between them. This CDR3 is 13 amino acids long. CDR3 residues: CATIAGIEDIQYF. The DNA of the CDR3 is TGTGCCACCATAGCAGGGATTGAGGACATTCAGTACTTC.

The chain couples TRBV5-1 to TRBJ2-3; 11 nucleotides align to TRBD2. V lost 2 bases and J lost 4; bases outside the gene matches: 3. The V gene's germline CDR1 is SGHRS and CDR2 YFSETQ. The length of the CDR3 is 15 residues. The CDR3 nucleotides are TGCGCCAGCAGCTTCCTAGCGGGGGGCTCAGATACGCAGTATTTT. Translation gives CASSFLAGGSDTQYF.

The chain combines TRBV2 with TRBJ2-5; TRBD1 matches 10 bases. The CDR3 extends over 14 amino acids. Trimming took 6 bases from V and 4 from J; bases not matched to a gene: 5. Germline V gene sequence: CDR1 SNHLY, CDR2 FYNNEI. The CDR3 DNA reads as TGTGCCAGCAGGGCACGGACAGGGGGAGAGACCCAGTACTTC. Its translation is CASRARTGGETQYF.

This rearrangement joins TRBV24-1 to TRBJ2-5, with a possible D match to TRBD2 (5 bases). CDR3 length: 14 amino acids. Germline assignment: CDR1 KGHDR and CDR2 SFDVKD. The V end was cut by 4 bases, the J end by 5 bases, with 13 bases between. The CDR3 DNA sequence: TGTGCCACCAGTGACCCAAATCGAGGGGAGACCCAGTACTTC. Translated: CATSDPNRGETQYF.

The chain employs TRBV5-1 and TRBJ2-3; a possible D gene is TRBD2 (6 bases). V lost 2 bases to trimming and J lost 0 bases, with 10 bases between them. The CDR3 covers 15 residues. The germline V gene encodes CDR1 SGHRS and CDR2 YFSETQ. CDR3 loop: CASSFTAGSTDTQYF. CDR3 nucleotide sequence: TGCGCCAGCAGCTTTACAGCGGGTAGCACAGATACGCAGTATTTT.